What follows describes a single TCR beta chain. This receptor's antigen is unknown. Base qualities are not provided; no much larger clone lies one nucleotide away. These data originate in a study of regulatory and conventional T cells in breast cancer (dated by TCRdb to between 2014 and 2016). Library preparation was by PCR. Data came from a 454 GS FLX Titanium. Through fastp at Q25 and MiXCR, TCRdb rebuilt clones from the public reads, retaining in-frame beta chains. Here each entry gathers all rows of one CDR3 protein and keeps the most common genes and DNA. The sample table shows over a thousand distinct CDR3 sequences, and 50% to 70% are seen once. In total, the top ten clones hold 4% to 6% of the sample. Via the germline V gene, CDR1 is MNHEY and CDR2 SVGAGI. V gives up 0 bases and J gives up 7 bases, and the segment between their germline ends measures 16 bases. The CDR3 covers 17 residues, taking in both the cysteine and the phenylalanine. This entry keeps only the CDR3 DNA: 51 bases, framed from base 1.

The source of this sequence is a female donor in good health. Sequencing used regulatory T cells from blood. The chain is made from TRBV6-5 and TRBJ1-6; no D gene is confidently identified. The CDR3 reads CASSYSNRRVVNSPLHF. The DNA sequence reads TGTGCCAGCAGTTACTCGAACCGTCGGGTCGTCAATTCACCCCTCCACTTT.